These 10 T cell receptor beta chains share one sample of origin, sequenced in a study of shared clonotypes between healthy human individuals (dated by TCRdb to 2020 to 2022). Library construction relied on the immunoSEQ multiplex PCR assay. The clones in this table, taken by TCRdb from immuneACCESS, are in-frame only. Not every clone is retained; where verified, under half of the shortfall comes from an unresolved V gene, and the cause of the rest is unknown. The sample has roughly 1,100,000 clones on record, around 76% of them singletons. About 1.5% of the sample goes to the ten largest clones. Sequencing input: memory CD4+ T cells sorted from blood. What the cell subset or site label conveys for this sample: CD45RA-negative fraction. These receptors came from a man between 18 and 35 years old in good health.

This clone was counted a few times. The V and J genes are TRBV29-1 and TRBJ2-7, with D perhaps matching TRBD2 (6 bases). CDR1 is SQVTM and CDR2 is ANQGSEA in the germline V gene. The CDR3 has 15 residues. The CDR3 reads CRALGLREDSYEQYF. Written as DNA, the CDR3 is TGCAGGGCCTTAGGGTTGCGGGAAGACTCCTACGAGCAGTACTTC.

The V call is TRBV5-1, the J call TRBJ1-1; D call uncertain. V was shortened by 4 bases and J by 1 base, with 14 bases between the two germline ends. Germline V gene lookup returns CDR1 SGHRS and CDR2 YFSETQ. This CDR3 region has 15 residues. The DNA for the CDR3 is TGCGCCAGCAGCCGTTCTCCCCGGGAGAACACTGAAGCTTTCTTT. This encodes CASSRSPRENTEAFF.

With regard to this clone: Other DNA sequences in this sample translate to the same CDR3. V and J are TRBV6-5 and TRBJ2-3; the D is unclear. The CDR3 runs to 12 residues. Trimming pared 6 bases from V and 3 bases from J, leaving 7 bases between. CDR1 and CDR2 (germline): MNHEY, SVGAGI. The CDR3 DNA sequence: TGTGCCAGCAGCTCTACTACAGATACGCAGTATTTT. Encoded protein: CASSSTTDTQYF.

The chain recombines TRBV5-1 with TRBJ2-5; 7 nucleotides line up with TRBD2. J gave up 3 bases and V 7 bases, and 6 bases lay outside the gene matches. The CDR3 has 13 residues. Germline V lookup: CDR1 SGHRS, CDR2 YFSETQ. In DNA form, the CDR3 reads TGCGCCAGCGGGCGGGGAGGGGAAGAGACCCAGTACTTC. Its protein is CASGRGGEETQYF. Based on the CDR3 plus reference TRBV5-1 and TRBJ2-5, the full variable domain is KAGVTQTPRYLIKTRGQQVTLSCSPISGHRSVSWYQQTPGQGLQFLFEYFSETQRNKGNFPGRFSGRQFSNSRSEMNVSTLELGDSALYLCASGRGGEETQYFGPGTRLLVL.

The V call is TRBV19, the J call TRBJ1-1; D is uncertain. This CDR3 is 14 amino acids long. The V and J ends lost 6 bases and 7 bases respectively, with 18 bases between them. Looked up from germline, CDR1 is LNHDA and CDR2 is SQIVND (reference sequence). The DNA of the CDR3 is TGTGCCAGTAGGCACACAAGTTCCCTATATGAAGCTTTCTTT. Translation: CASRHTSSLYEAFF. The full variable domain, in which reference TRBV19 and TRBJ1-1 provide the parts outside the CDR3, is DGGITQSPKYLFRKEGQNVTLSCEQNLNHDAMYWYRQDPGQGLRLIYYSQIVNDFQKGDIAEGYSVSREKKESFPLTVTSAQKNPTAFYLCASRHTSSLYEAFFGQGTRLTVV.

The rearrangement joins TRBV6-6 to TRBJ2-7; D not resolved. The CDR3 is 12 amino acids. Trimming pared 2 bases from V and 6 bases from J, leaving 8 bases between. CDR1 and CDR2 from the germline V gene are MNHNY and SVGAGI (reference sequence). The CDR3 DNA follows: TGTGCCAGCAGTTACAGCCAGACCGAGCAGTACTTC. The encoded protein is CASSYSQTEQYF.

This sequence joins TRBV27 and TRBJ2-6, with D tentatively TRBD1 (5 bases). Looked up from germline, CDR1 is MNHEY and CDR2 is SMNVEV (reference sequence). The length of the CDR3 is 15 residues. V lost 6 bases and J lost 4, with 13 bases in between. The CDR3 reads CASSSSGSGANVLTF. CDR3 nucleotide sequence: TGTGCCAGCAGCTCTTCAGGGTCAGGGGCCAACGTCCTGACTTTC.

The genes are TRBV28 and TRBJ2-5; 7 bases align to TRBD1. V lost 5 bases to trimming and J lost 2 bases; unmatched junction nucleotides: 14. The CDR3 contains 17 residues. Germline lookup yields CDR1 MDHEN and CDR2 SYDVKM. The CDR3 DNA reads as TGTGCCAGCAGTCCGAATGCTTGGGACAGTGGGCAAGAGACCCAGTACTTC. Its protein is CASSPNAWDSGQETQYF.

The genes are TRBV10-1 and TRBJ2-7; a weak D match, TRBD2 (5 bases). The V end lost 9 bases, the J end lost 1 base, and 10 bases lay between the germline ends. The CDR3 runs to 12 residues. Germline V gene sequence: CDR1 WNHNN, CDR2 SYGVQD (reference sequence). Here the CDR3 reads CASGRGSYEQYF. The DNA of the CDR3 is TGCGCCAGTGGACGGGGTTCCTACGAGCAGTACTTC.

V gene TRBV10-1 combines with J gene TRBJ2-2; D is unresolved. V was shortened by 3 bases and J by 5 bases, with 7 bases between the two germline ends. CDR1 is WNHNN, CDR2 SYGVQD, per germline (reference sequence). The CDR3 loop spans 13 amino acids. The DNA of the CDR3 is TGCGCCAGCAGTGAAATTGGAACCGGGGAGCTGTTTTTT. Translated: CASSEIGTGELFF.